This paragraph covers one T cell receptor (beta chain) sequence. The source of the sample is a study of blood T cell repertoires in COVID-19. Overall study: Samples representing acute and convalescent COVID-19 were sourced from the United States, Italy and Spain. T cells, B-cell-depleted T cells, or PBMCs supplied cDNA or gDNA.

As processed by the authors: Amplification of reference gene primers was used by the study to estimate nucleated cell counts. The table came from immunoSEQ multiplex PCR; TCRdb's copy has only in-frame clones and leaves some out. For V, J and clone size, that table is used; D and trimming come from the DNA. The table lists approximately 38,000 clones, around 90% of them singletons. This receptor was taken from a woman in her 70s with active COVID-19. Input material: peripheral blood.

The CDR3 reads CASSLTGQRETQYF. For the CDR3, the DNA is TGTGCCAGCAGCTTAACGGGACAGAGGGAGACCCAGTACTTC. The rearrangement uses TRBV7-2 and TRBJ2-5; 7 bases line up with TRBD1. Germline V gene lookup returns CDR1 SGHTA and CDR2 FQGNSA. The CDR3 is 14 amino acids. The trim removed 2 bases at V and 5 bases at J, leaving 5 bases unmatched.